The source of this T cell receptor (beta chain) is a study of T-cell memory formation after mild COVID-19. Study-level information: TCR clusters largely stayed donor specific.

Trimming removed 6 bases from V and 8 bases from J, with 17 bases in between. Per germline, CDR1 MDHEN and CDR2 SYDVKM. The CDR3 consists of 14 residues. This clonotype was seen only a few times. MiXCR, applied by TCRdb to the 5' RACE reads, yields one record per CDR3 protein. The profile shows a few hundred thousand distinct CDR3 sequences, roughly 9.4% of them singletons. The sample consisted of PBMCs or a T cell subset sorted from them (not recorded which). The chain recombines TRBV28 with TRBJ1-5; maybe TRBD1 (6 bases). The receptor was derived from a man aged 18 to 30 who had mild COVID-19 (a few samples of this study predate the infection). Cell type and time point are not known. In DNA form, the CDR3 reads TGTGCCAGCAGCCGAAAGGGGGTTCTCGAGCCCCAGCATTTT. Protein product: CASSRKGVLEPQHF.